The 31 T cell receptor beta chains given below trace back to one sample, sequenced in a study of cytomegalovirus exposure and HLA in healthy donors. Vbeta (60) and Jbeta (13) primers were used in the PCR. Libraries were prepared by immunoSEQ multiplex PCR; TCRdb keeps only in-frame clonotypes and omits some of them. Here the sample spans roughly 140,000 clones, roughly 74% being singletons. Sequenced material: PBMCs. Receptors were obtained from a woman in her thirties or forties in good health and CMV-seropositive.

This clone has just a few counts. The CDR3 DNA reads TGTGCCAGCAGTGGTATGGCGGGAAGGTCAGATACGCAGTATTTT. Amino acids: CASSGMAGRSDTQYF. The chain employs TRBV6-1 and TRBJ2-3, with a tentative D call TRBD2 (6 bases). The CDR3 consists of 15 residues. The ends were cut back, 4 bases at V and 4 bases at J, with 15 bases in the middle. The germline V gene has CDR1 MNHNS and CDR2 SASEGT.

J is TRBJ2-7 and V is TRBV5-1, with TRBD2 matching over 7 bases. This CDR3 has 15 amino acids. J gave up 2 bases and V 1 base, and 6 bases lay outside the gene matches. Looked up from germline, CDR1 is SGHRS and CDR2 is YFSETQ. The DNA of the CDR3 is TGCGCCAGCAGCTTGAGAACTAGCGACCCCTACGAGCAGTACTTC. It encodes CASSLRTSDPYEQYF. The entire variable domain, with the rest obtained from reference TRBV5-1 and TRBJ2-7, is as follows: KAGVTQTPRYLIKTRGQQVTLSCSPISGHRSVSWYQQTPGQGLQFLFEYFSETQRNKGNFPGRFSGRQFSNSRSEMNVSTLELGDSALYLCASSLRTSDPYEQYFGPGTRLTVT.

V gene TRBV4-2 combines with J gene TRBJ2-1; 11 positions agree with TRBD2. CDR3 length equals 15 residues. Germline CDR1 LGHNA, CDR2 YNFKEQ. V shed 0 bases, J shed 9 bases, and the junction held 4 bases outside the gene matches. In nucleotides, the CDR3 is TGTGCCAGCAGCCAAGAGACTAGCGGGATTTCTGAGCAGTTCTTC. It is translated as CASSQETSGISEQFF.

The gene calls are TRBV5-4 and TRBJ1-2; D gene ambiguous. Germline V gene lookup returns CDR1 SGHNT and CDR2 YYREEE (reference sequence). This CDR3 spans 15 amino acids. V was shortened by 3 bases and J by 4 bases, with 16 bases between the two germline ends. Here the CDR3 reads CASSSFQEGPYGYTF. The CDR3 bases are TGTGCCAGCAGCTCCTTCCAGGAGGGTCCCTATGGCTACACCTTC.

CDR3 nucleotide sequence: TGCAGCGTTGCTGACCGAAGCGGGCCCCAGCATTTT. Residues: CSVADRSGPQHF. This sequence joins TRBV29-1 and TRBJ1-5; no definite D call. V was trimmed by 4 bases and J by 9 bases, leaving 13 bases between them. Germline CDR1 reads SQVTM; CDR2 reads ANQGSEA. The CDR3 consists of 12 residues.

This chain links TRBV7-8 with TRBJ2-7; 15 bases line up with TRBD2. The trim removed 5 bases at V and 5 bases at J, leaving 10 bases unmatched. Per germline, CDR1 SGHVS and CDR2 FQNEAQ. This CDR3 has 17 amino acids. The CDR3 sequence is CASSRTGTSGRRDEQYF. DNA of the CDR3: TGTGCCAGCAGCCGAACCGGGACTAGCGGGAGGAGGGACGAGCAGTACTTC.

Only a few counts were recorded for this clone. The chain carries TRBV14 and TRBJ2-3; 9 bases are a match to TRBD2. CDR1 is SGHDN and CDR2 is FVKESK in the germline V gene. The ends lost 1 base at V and 1 base at J; junction bases unmatched: 6. The CDR3 totals 17 residues. The CDR3: CASSQVIRTSGTDTQYF. The DNA for the CDR3 is TGTGCCAGCAGCCAAGTAATCCGGACTAGCGGCACAGATACGCAGTATTTT.

The V and J genes are TRBV28 and TRBJ1-5; D is unclear. V was clipped by 8 bases and J by 0 bases, with 5 bases between them. The CDR3 runs 12 residues. In germline, CDR1 is MDHEN, CDR2 SYDVKM. This CDR3 is CASRNSNQPQHF. DNA of the CDR3: TGTGCCAGCCGTAATAGCAATCAGCCCCAGCATTTT.

The chain combines TRBV6-1 with TRBJ2-3, with 10 bases that match TRBD1. V lost 3 bases and J lost 1; bases outside the gene matches: 7. This CDR3 region has 17 residues. Looked up from germline, CDR1 is MNHNS and CDR2 is SASEGT. The CDR3 reads CASSDVGTGDRTDTQYF. CDR3 DNA: TGTGCCAGCAGTGATGTTGGGACAGGGGATCGCACAGATACGCAGTATTTT.

The V and J genes are TRBV27 and TRBJ1-2; 8 positions agree with TRBD1. This CDR3 is built from 14 residues. The germline V gene encodes CDR1 MNHEY and CDR2 SMNVEV (reference sequence). V dropped 6 bases and J dropped 8; count of bases not matched to a gene: 11. The chain's CDR3 is CASRGQGATGGYTF. The CDR3 coding sequence is TGTGCCAGCAGAGGGCAGGGGGCAACTGGCGGCTACACCTTC.

This clone was seen only a few times. V gene TRBV21-1 combines with J gene TRBJ2-7; TRBD1 is the table's D call and was not checked against the DNA. TRBV21-1 is a pseudogene locus. CDR3 length: 12 residues. CDR3 sequence reads: CASRDRSYEQYF. CDR3 bases: TGTGCCAGCAGGGACAGGAGTTACGAGCAGTACTTC.

This sequence joins TRBV30 and TRBJ2-1; the D gene is possibly TRBD2 (6 bases). CDR1 GTSNPN and CDR2 SVGIG come from the germline V gene (reference sequence). This CDR3 is built from 13 residues. The V end lost 3 bases, the J end lost 12 bases, and 18 bases lay between the germline ends. Written as DNA, the CDR3 is TGTGCCTGGAGCCGACGGACGTCCGGGGGGCAGTTCTTC. This translates into CAWSRRTSGGQFF.

The V call is TRBV28, the J call TRBJ2-2; 7 bases align to TRBD1. V was clipped by 3 bases and J by 0 bases; unmatched bases: 7. Germline V lookup: CDR1 MDHEN, CDR2 SYDVKM. This CDR3 spans 17 amino acids. This CDR3 is CASSFASGTANTGELFF. The CDR3 coding sequence is TGTGCCAGCAGTTTTGCCTCCGGGACAGCGAACACCGGGGAGCTGTTTTTT.

This clone was observed a few times. J is TRBJ1-3 and V is TRBV18, with D tentatively TRBD1 (5 bases). This CDR3 has 15 residues. Trimming pared 3 bases from V and 3 bases from J, leaving 12 bases between. Looked up from germline, CDR1 is KGHSH and CDR2 is LQKENI. CDR3 bases: TGTGCCAGCTCACCCGGTCAGGGAGGTGGAAACACCATATATTTT. This encodes CASSPGQGGGNTIYF.

This clone showed up just a few times. The chain couples TRBV7-9 to TRBJ1-1; possible D gene TRBD1, 5 bases. The CDR3 is 12 amino acids. Trimming shortened V by 4 bases and J by 4 bases, and 7 bases separated the two germline ends. Germline CDR1 is SEHNR and CDR2 is FQNEAQ (reference sequence). CDR3 in DNA: TGTGCCAGCAGCTGGGGGGGCACTGAAGCTTTCTTT. Protein sequence: CASSWGGTEAFF. The complete variable domain, with remaining parts taken from reference TRBV7-9 and TRBJ1-1, reads DTGVSQNPRHKITKRGQNVTFRCDPISEHNRLYWYRQTLGQGPEFLTYFQNEAQLEKSRLLSDRFSAERPKGSFSTLEIQRTEQGDSAMYLCASSWGGTEAFFGQGTRLTVV.

The chain couples TRBV5-1 to TRBJ2-5; TRBD1 aligns across 7 bases. The CDR3 is 15 amino acids. The V gene end was trimmed by 0 bases and the J gene end by 5 bases; junction bases not matched to a gene: 7. Germline CDR1 is SGHRS and CDR2 is YFSETQ. Here the CDR3 reads CASSLGGQLGETQYF. CDR3 DNA: TGCGCCAGCAGCTTGGGGGGACAGTTGGGTGAGACCCAGTACTTC.

V gene TRBV28 combines with J gene TRBJ2-5, with 8 positions matching TRBD1. This CDR3 has 13 residues. Per germline, CDR1 MDHEN and CDR2 SYDVKM. Trimming cost V 5 bases and J 3 bases; bases outside gene matches: 2. The CDR3 loop reads CASSQQGEETQYF. CDR3 in DNA: TGTGCCAGCAGTCAACAGGGGGAAGAGACCCAGTACTTC.

This chain links TRBV18 with TRBJ2-1; D gene ambiguous. The CDR3 contains 13 residues. The germline V gene encodes CDR1 KGHSH and CDR2 LQKENI. The V end lost 3 bases, the J end lost 10 bases, and 13 bases lay between the germline ends. CDR3 DNA sequence: TGTGCCAGCTCACCGCTTACAGAGAAAGAGCAGTTCTTC. Translation: CASSPLTEKEQFF. Full variable domain (outside the CDR3, taken from reference TRBV18 and TRBJ2-1): NAGVMQNPRHLVRRRGQEARLRCSPMKGHSHVYWYRQLPEEGLKFMVYLQKENIIDESGMPKERFSAEFPKEGPSILRIQQVVRGDSAAYFCASSPLTEKEQFFGPGTRLTVL.

The CDR3 DNA follows: TGTGCCAGCAGGACCGGGACAGGGTTGGTCGGGGAGCTGTTTTTT. Translating it yields CASRTGTGLVGELFF. This chain connects TRBV28 to TRBJ2-2, with TRBD1 matching 9 bases. Trimming removed 6 bases from V and 7 bases from J; junction bases left unmatched: 9. Germline V gene lookup returns CDR1 MDHEN and CDR2 SYDVKM. The CDR3 contains 15 residues.

The chain employs TRBV19 and TRBJ2-5, with 12 bases matching TRBD2. In germline, CDR1 is LNHDA, CDR2 SQIVND (reference sequence). V was pared by 9 bases and J by 5 bases, with 7 bases of the junction left unmatched. This CDR3 has 14 amino acids. The CDR3 region is CASLASGRGETQYF. The CDR3, as DNA: TGTGCCAGCCTGGCTAGCGGGAGGGGGGAGACCCAGTACTTC.

V and J are TRBV6-5 and TRBJ1-1; 7 bases line up with TRBD1. Germline assignment: CDR1 MNHEY and CDR2 SVGAGI. Trimming took 0 bases from V and 6 from J; bases not matched to a gene: 1. The CDR3 length is 13 residues. For the CDR3, the DNA is TGTGCCAGCAGTTACTCCGACAGGGCTGAAGCTTTCTTT. Translated: CASSYSDRAEAFF.

The chain couples TRBV6-5 to TRBJ2-1; 7 bases are a match to TRBD1. This CDR3 comprises 14 residues. The trim removed 7 bases at V and 7 bases at J, leaving 10 bases unmatched. Germline lookup yields CDR1 MNHEY and CDR2 SVGAGI. CDR3 protein: CASTQTGFMNEQFF. CDR3 coding DNA: TGTGCCAGCACCCAGACAGGGTTCATGAATGAGCAGTTCTTC.

V usage is TRBV11-2 and J usage is TRBJ2-7, with 13 bases lining up with TRBD2. The CDR3 is 18 amino acids. Germline trimming cut 5 bases from V and 5 bases from J; bases unmatched to any gene: 15. The germline gives CDR1 SGHAT, CDR2 FQNNGV. The CDR3 protein is CASSPGQTTSGRSDEQYF. The CDR3, as DNA: TGTGCCAGCAGCCCGGGACAGACGACTAGCGGGAGGTCCGACGAGCAGTACTTC.

The CDR3 DNA reads TGTGCCAGCAGCGTTGAATCTAACTCCTACAATGAGCAGTTCTTC. It translates to CASSVESNSYNEQFF. The chain links TRBV9 to TRBJ2-1, with D unclear. Trimming cost V 2 bases and J 0 bases, with 9 bases left between them. Looked up from germline, CDR1 is SGDLS and CDR2 is YYNGEE. This CDR3 is 15 amino acids long.

V and J are TRBV7-9 and TRBJ2-1; 7 bases fit TRBD1. Per the germline V gene, CDR1 is SEHNR and CDR2 is FQNEAQ (reference sequence). The CDR3 totals 14 residues. The junction had 8 bases not matched to a gene; V was cut back by 0 bases and J by 12 bases. In nucleotides, the CDR3 is TGTGCCAGCAGCTTAGCGGGACAGTCCTACGGGCAGTTCTTC. Protein product: CASSLAGQSYGQFF.

J is TRBJ2-7 and V is TRBV5-1; 7 nucleotides match TRBD1. This CDR3 region has 14 residues. Per germline, CDR1 SGHRS and CDR2 YFSETQ. Trimming took 3 bases from V and 2 from J; bases not matched to a gene: 5. The CDR3 reads CASSYDRETYEQYF. CDR3 DNA sequence: TGCGCCAGCAGCTACGACAGGGAGACCTACGAGCAGTACTTC.

V gene TRBV10-3 combines with J gene TRBJ2-7; the D gene is possibly TRBD2 (6 bases). Trimming pared 4 bases from V and 0 bases from J, leaving 16 bases between. Germline CDR1 reads ENHRY; CDR2 reads SYGVKD. This CDR3 region has 16 residues. The chain's CDR3 is CAISAGDRVDSYEQYF. The CDR3 DNA is TGTGCCATCAGTGCGGGGGATAGGGTAGACTCCTACGAGCAGTACTTC.

The chain couples TRBV6-6 to TRBJ2-7; 10 bases fit TRBD2. With V trimmed by 6 bases and J by 2 bases, 4 bases remained unmatched. Germline assignment: CDR1 MNHNY and CDR2 SVGAGI (reference sequence). CDR3 size: 14 residues. The chain's CDR3 is CASRPGTSAYEQYF. CDR3 in DNA: TGTGCCAGCAGGCCCGGGACTAGCGCCTACGAGCAGTACTTC.

This clone turned up a few times. The V and J genes are TRBV11-3 and TRBJ1-3; D is undetermined. The V end lost 6 bases, the J end lost 4 bases, and 13 bases lay between the germline ends. This CDR3 is 14 amino acids long. Germline assignment: CDR1 SGHNT and CDR2 YENEEA. The CDR3 is CASRGSGEGNTIYF. CDR3 DNA: TGTGCCAGCAGAGGTTCGGGAGAAGGAAACACCATATATTTT. Supplemented by reference TRBV11-3 and TRBJ1-3, the full variable domain reads EAGVVQSPRYKIIEKKQPVAFWCNPISGHNTLYWYLQNLGQGPELLIRYENEEAVDDSQLPKDRFSAERLKGVDSTLKIQPAELGDSAVYLCASRGSGEGNTIYFGEGSWLTVV.

The V and J genes are TRBV2 and TRBJ1-1; 9 positions match TRBD1. Germline CDR1 reads SNHLY; CDR2 reads FYNNEI. The CDR3 runs to 14 residues. J lost 4 bases, V lost 6 bases, and 6 bases had no gene match. The CDR3 DNA is TGTGCCAGCAGACCTACAGGGGGCGGCACTGAAGCTTTCTTT. Encoded protein: CASRPTGGGTEAFF.

The chain has TRBV5-1 and TRBJ2-7; maybe TRBD2 (5 bases). V shed 2 bases and J shed 5 bases, with 23 bases lying between them. Germline CDR1 is SGHRS and CDR2 is YFSETQ. The CDR3 runs to 17 residues. The DNA for the CDR3 is TGCGCCAGCAGCTTAATCCCTACTGGTGGGAGATACGACGAGCAGTACTTC. Protein sequence: CASSLIPTGGRYDEQYF.